This is a list of T cell receptor beta chains from one sample in a study of hypomethylating agent response in myelodysplastic syndrome. Only in-frame clones appear in the TCRdb table, and some are missing; sequencing was by immunoSEQ multiplex PCR. The repertoire holds about 5,700 clones, around four fifths seen once, with roughly 11% in the top ten. The material sequenced was bone marrow, taken before or after starting hypomethylating agent treatment for myelodysplastic syndrome (not recorded which). The receptors derive from a human donor with myelodysplastic syndrome. Each CDR3 is given with its conserved first and last residue. D genes are given only for firm matches. A clone size is listed for some rows: how often the clone was seen (once, few, many), or a class if it is expanded.

cdr3_nt	cdr3_aa	v_call	clone_size	j_call	d_call
TGTGCCAGTAGTATAGGGGGTAGCGGGGGTCCCCGAGAGACCCAGTACTTC	CASSIGGSGGPRETQYF	TRBV19	.	TRBJ2-5	TRBD2
TGTGCCAGCAGCTTGATCGGGACGGGCACTGAAGCTTTCTTT	CASSLIGTGTEAFF	TRBV5-5	.	TRBJ1-1	.
TGTGCCAGCAGTGAAGGGGGCGTCCTTTCGGTGCGTCCCCTCCACTTT	CASSEGGVLSVRPLHF	TRBV6-1	.	TRBJ1-6	.
TGCGCCAGCAGCCTACAGACAGGGGGCTCTGGAAACACCATATATTTT	CASSLQTGGSGNTIYF	TRBV4-1	.	TRBJ1-3	TRBD1
TGTGCCAGCAAAAAGAGGAGGGGCGGGGGTACGGTTGGGTACGAGCAGTACTTC	CASKKRRGGGTVGYEQYF	TRBV2	.	TRBJ2-7	TRBD2
TGTGCCGTTATCAGGGACGAAGCTTTCTTT	CAVIRDEAFF	TRBV28	.	TRBJ1-1	.
TGCGCCAGCAGTCCCGGGACTAGCTCCGAGCAGTACTTC	CASSPGTSSEQYF	TRBV5-1	once	TRBJ2-7	TRBD2
TGTGCCAGCACCAAGTCCCGGGACCTCTACGAGCAGTACTTC	CASTKSRDLYEQYF	TRBV6-1	.	TRBJ2-7	.
TGTGCCAGCAGTGGGGAAGGGACAGGGAACACTGAAGCTTTCTTT	CASSGEGTGNTEAFF	TRBV6-1	.	TRBJ1-1	TRBD1
TGTGCCAGCAGTTTAGTAGGGGGCACTGAAGCTTTCTTT	CASSLVGGTEAFF	TRBV28	.	TRBJ1-1	.
TGTGCCAGCAGCCGCCGGACTAGCGGGGGGTTAGATACGCAGTATTTT	CASSRRTSGGLDTQYF	TRBV7-2	.	TRBJ2-3	TRBD2
TGTGCCAGCAGCTTAGGGGGGCAACGAAGCTCCTACGAGCAGTACTTC	CASSLGGQRSSYEQYF	TRBV11-2	.	TRBJ2-7	.
TGTGCCAGCAGCCGGCAGGGACTCCCTCCCCTCCACTTT	CASSRQGLPPLHF	TRBV7-2	.	TRBJ1-6	.
TGTGCCAGCAGTCGGGCGGGGATCGGGAGCAACACTGAAGCTTTCTTT	CASSRAGIGSNTEAFF	TRBV28	.	TRBJ1-1	.
TGTGCCAGCAGCACCTTGGGGCCGGGCAGGGACCATGAGCAGTTCTTC	CASSTLGPGRDHEQFF	TRBV9	.	TRBJ2-1	.